The clone carrying this T cell receptor beta chain is a singleton in its sample. The length of the CDR3 is 11 residues. Germline lookup yields CDR1 SGHRS and CDR2 YFSETQ. V lost 8 bases to trimming and J lost 2 bases, with 7 bases between them. The sample is drawn from a study of shared clonotypes between healthy human individuals. Study context: Each donor had three CD4 naive, three CD4 memory, two CD8 naive and one CD8 memory plate.

Naivety among CD8 cells was defined by CD45RO negativity and positive CCR7 selection, thereby excluding terminally differentiated effector memory CD45RA+ cells. All donors qualified as healthy HIV-negative adults and had experienced no recent acute infections or vaccinations. Genomic DNA belonging to each subset was distributed in equal measure over several immunoSEQ plates. Sorted-subset replicate PCR reactions contained approximately 190 ng DNA, corresponding to some 28,000 T cell genomes. Measured with immunoSEQ multiplex PCR; TCRdb has only the in-frame clones, and not every one. The table shows hundreds of thousands of clones, with 95% to 96% occurring only once.

The sample was naive CD8+ T cells sorted from blood. This receptor was taken from a woman in her twenties or thirties in good health. The rearrangement uses TRBV5-1 and TRBJ2-5; a weak D match, TRBD2 (5 bases). For the CDR3, the DNA is TGCGCCAGTCGGACTCAAGAGACCCAGTACTTC. Residues: CASRTQETQYF.